One sample yielded the 30 T cell receptor beta chains listed below, sequenced in a study of T cell repertoires in cytomegalovirus infection (dated by TCRdb to the late 2010s). TCRdb records Illumina HiSeq 1500 as the sequencer. In-frame beta chains were kept once TCRdb had trimmed the public reads at Q25 with fastp and called clones with MiXCR. For every CDR3 protein sequence, its rows merge into one entry that carries the most common genes and DNA. The table for this sample lists hundreds of thousands of distinct CDR3 sequences; approximately 30% of them were counted only once. Roughly 15% of the sample is in the top ten clones. The specimen sequenced was PBMCs. These receptors originate from a human donor in good health (CMV status not recorded). Some clones in this sample may be carry-over from other donors' samples.

This clonotype has only a few counts. The CDR3 sequence: CASSQAGQGMWQFF. The CDR3 DNA follows: TGTGCCAGCTCACAAGCCGGTCAGGGAATGTGGCAGTTCTTC. This chain connects TRBV18 to TRBJ2-1; tentatively, D is TRBD1 (5 bases). V was trimmed by 4 bases and J by 12 bases, leaving 19 bases between them. Germline lookup yields CDR1 KGHSH and CDR2 LQKENI. The CDR3 covers 14 residues.

The V gene is TRBV12-3 or TRBV12-4, the J gene TRBJ2-6, with 11 positions matching TRBD1. The junction had 7 bases not matched to a gene; V was cut back by 5 bases and J by 4 bases. The CDR3 totals 17 residues. CDR3 in amino acids: CASSPGQGALGANVLTF. CDR3 DNA sequence: TGTGCCAGCAGTCCAGGACAGGGGGCCTTGGGGGCCAACGTCCTGACTTTC.

This clonotype was detected ten times or more. This chain links TRBV7-8 with TRBJ1-2; 8 bases line up with TRBD1. V shed 5 bases and J 2 bases; nucleotides not matched to a gene: 4. CDR3 length equals 14 residues. In germline, CDR1 is SGHVS, CDR2 FQNEAQ. The CDR3 is CASSPDRVNYGYTF. The CDR3 coding sequence is TGTGCCAGCAGCCCGGACAGGGTGAACTATGGCTACACCTTC.

V and J are TRBV20-1 and TRBJ2-7; perhaps TRBD1 as D (6 bases). V dropped 0 bases and J dropped 2 bases, with 14 bases sitting between them. Germline-derived CDR1 and CDR2 are DFQATT and SNEGSKA (reference sequence). The CDR3 covers 15 residues. CDR3 bases: TGCAGTGCTAGAGATCTTGTGACAGGCCCCTACGAGCAGTACTTC. It codes for CSARDLVTGPYEQYF.

This clonotype appeared a few times. The chain links TRBV7-9 to TRBJ1-6, with 8 bases fitting TRBD1. The CDR3 spans 14 residues. The V segment lost 5 bases and the J segment 10 bases; nucleotides outside the gene matches: 7. Per germline, CDR1 SEHNR and CDR2 FQNEAQ (reference sequence). For the CDR3, the DNA is TGTGCCAGCAGCCACGACAGGGGAGGGTCACCCCTCCACTTT. This sequence encodes CASSHDRGGSPLHF.

The chain carries TRBV29-1 and TRBJ2-7; 9 bases are a match to TRBD1. Germline V gives CDR1 SQVTM, CDR2 ANQGSEA. V trimming: 6 bases; J trimming: 1 base; junction bases outside the gene matches: 10. CDR3 length: 15 residues. The CDR3 here is CSVKNTGGPSYEQYF. The CDR3 DNA is TGCAGCGTCAAGAATACAGGGGGCCCATCCTACGAGCAGTACTTC.

The genes are TRBV18 and TRBJ2-1; TRBD1 might be the D (6 bases). Germline CDR1 KGHSH, CDR2 LQKENI. Trimming shortened V by 6 bases and J by 7 bases, and 10 bases separated the two germline ends. CDR3 length: 12 residues. The CDR3 protein is CASSRDMNEQFF. As DNA, the CDR3 is TGTGCCAGCTCTCGGGACATGAATGAGCAGTTCTTC.

There are a few counts of this clonotype. The chain combines TRBV7-2 with TRBJ2-1; possibly TRBD2 for D (6 bases). V was shortened by 7 bases and J by 4 bases, with 14 bases between the two germline ends. This CDR3 contains 14 residues. Germline V gives CDR1 SGHTA, CDR2 FQGNSA. Written as DNA, the CDR3 is TGTGCCAGCACGACGGGGGACCCTTACAATGAGCAGTTCTTC. Translated, it gives CASTTGDPYNEQFF.

The sample holds many counts of this clonotype. This chain uses TRBV7-2 with TRBJ2-7; D remains unclear. V lost 5 bases and J lost 3, with 5 bases in between. Germline-derived CDR1 and CDR2 are SGHTA and FQGNSA. The CDR3 consists of 11 residues. The chain's CDR3 is CASSPFYEQYF. CDR3 sequence (DNA): TGTGCCAGCAGCCCATTCTACGAGCAGTACTTC.

This clonotype was picked up a small number of times. This chain joins TRBV5-1 and TRBJ1-1; 9 bases match TRBD1. The CDR3 consists of 17 residues. In germline, CDR1 is SGHRS, CDR2 YFSETQ. V shed 6 bases and J 0 bases; nucleotides not matched to a gene: 12. The CDR3 sequence is CASTKLTGQGVNTEAFF. DNA of the CDR3: TGCGCCAGCACCAAACTAACGGGACAGGGAGTGAACACTGAAGCTTTCTTT.

This clonotype was seen many times. The chain uses TRBV6-2 or TRBV6-3 and TRBJ2-3, with 8 bases aligning to TRBD1. The V and J ends lost 5 bases and 3 bases, in that order; junction bases with no gene match: 10. CDR3 length: 16 amino acids. Germline assignment: CDR1 MNHEY and CDR2 SVGEGT. CDR3: CASSPYGTGGTDTQYF. The CDR3 region has the DNA TGTGCCAGCAGTCCCTACGGGACAGGTGGTACAGATACGCAGTATTTT.

This clonotype was seen many times. This chain connects TRBV12-3 or TRBV12-4 to TRBJ2-5; possibly TRBD2 for D (6 bases). Trimming removed 6 bases from V and 5 bases from J, with 13 bases in between. The CDR3 consists of 13 residues. The CDR3 is CASSLRGRETQYF. The CDR3 DNA reads as TGTGCCAGCAGCTTAAGAGGGAGGGAGACCCAGTACTTC.

The sample holds many counts of this clonotype. This chain connects TRBV19 to TRBJ2-2, with TRBD1 identical over 10 bases. With V trimmed by 7 bases and J by 5 bases, 4 bases remained unmatched. CDR3 length: 14 residues. The germline V gene has CDR1 LNHDA and CDR2 SQIVND (reference sequence). DNA of the CDR3: TGTGCCAGTATGACAGGGGGCCGTACCGGGGAGCTGTTTTTT. Translated, it gives CASMTGGRTGELFF.

This clonotype was detected once. The chain couples TRBV12-3 or TRBV12-4 to TRBJ1-5, with D tentatively TRBD1 (6 bases). CDR3 length: 16 amino acids. Deletions cut 6 bases from V and 8 bases from J, with 23 bases between. The DNA for the CDR3 is TGTGCCAGCAGCGGGGGGGGCAGGTCTAGCGTAGAGCCCCAGCATTTT. Residues: CASSGGGRSSVEPQHF.

This chain joins TRBV2 and TRBJ2-7, with 11 bases that match TRBD1. CDR1 SNHLY and CDR2 FYNNEI come from the germline V gene. V shed 6 bases and J 7 bases; nucleotides not matched to a gene: 5. The CDR3 is made up of 13 amino acids. The CDR3 DNA follows: TGTGCCAGCAGGGACAGGGGGCGAGCGGAGCAGTACTTC. Translation gives CASRDRGRAEQYF.

Notes on this clonotype: A much larger clonotype is one base distant, so this may be a read error. The chain uses TRBV6-1 and TRBJ1-6; 9 bases are shared with TRBD1. This CDR3 has 16 amino acids. Germline V lookup: CDR1 MNHNS, CDR2 SASEGT. The CDR3 region is CASSEALGQGNSPLNF. CDR3 nucleotide sequence: TGTGCCAGCAGTGAAGCGCTGGGACAGGGTAATTCACCCCTCAACTTT.

The chain carries TRBV10-3 and TRBJ1-1; tentative D call: TRBD1 (6 bases). Deletions cut 2 bases from V and 1 base from J, with 11 bases between. CDR3 length: 15 residues. Per germline, CDR1 ENHRY and CDR2 SYGVKD. The CDR3 DNA reads TGTGCCATCAGTGAGGCACAGGGTACGAACACTGAAGCTTTCTTT. This translates into CAISEAQGTNTEAFF.

J is TRBJ2-7 and V is TRBV5-1; 9 positions agree with TRBD1. The V and J ends lost 0 bases and 5 bases, in that order; junction bases with no gene match: 9. CDR3 length: 16 amino acids. Germline V gene lookup returns CDR1 SGHRS and CDR2 YFSETQ. The CDR3 protein is CASSLGAGTGTDEQYF. The CDR3 nucleotides are TGCGCCAGCAGCTTGGGGGCCGGGACAGGGACGGACGAGCAGTACTTC. Complete variable domain (other parts from reference TRBV5-1 and TRBJ2-7): KAGVTQTPRYLIKTRGQQVTLSCSPISGHRSVSWYQQTPGQGLQFLFEYFSETQRNKGNFPGRFSGRQFSNSRSEMNVSTLELGDSALYLCASSLGAGTGTDEQYFGPGTRLTVT.

To note about this clonotype: One base away lies a much larger clone, so this may be a sequencing read error. The rearrangement uses TRBV11-2 and TRBJ2-7; 12 nucleotides agree with TRBD2. Germline CDR1 reads SGHAT; CDR2 reads FQNNGV. The length of the CDR3 is 15 residues. The V segment lost 1 base and the J segment 6 bases; nucleotides outside the gene matches: 4. As DNA, the CDR3 is TGTGCCAGCAGCTTAGTCCGACTAGCGGGGGTCGAGCAGTACTTC. Translating gives CASSLVRLAGVEQYF.

The chain uses TRBV27 and TRBJ1-2; TRBD1 might be the D (6 bases). Germline loops: CDR1 MNHEY, CDR2 SMNVEV (reference sequence). This CDR3 has 14 amino acids. The ends were cut back, 6 bases at V and 6 bases at J, with 17 bases in the middle. The CDR3 is CASSPAGASDGYTF. The CDR3 nucleotides read TGTGCCAGCAGCCCGGCGGGGGCCTCGGATGGCTACACCTTC.

This sequence joins TRBV27 and TRBJ1-6; TRBD1 matches 7 bases. J lost 7 bases, V lost 6 bases, and 15 bases had no gene match. The length of the CDR3 is 17 residues. The germline V gene has CDR1 MNHEY and CDR2 SMNVEV (reference sequence). The CDR3 is CASRHHRGRGVNSPLHF. CDR3 nucleotide sequence: TGTGCCAGCAGGCATCACAGGGGAAGGGGGGTAAATTCACCCCTCCACTTT.

This clonotype was picked up a small number of times. The chain joins TRBV29-1 to TRBJ2-3; no reliable D call. The CDR3 spans 11 residues. CDR1 and CDR2 from the germline V gene are SQVTM and ANQGSEA. V lost 5 bases to trimming and J lost 6 bases, with 9 bases between them. The CDR3 sequence: CSVRVSDTQYF. The CDR3, as DNA: TGCAGCGTTAGAGTGTCGGATACGCAGTATTTT.

This clonotype was seen a few times. The rearrangement joins TRBV6-6 to TRBJ2-1, with unresolved D. This CDR3 is built from 16 residues. From germline, CDR1 is MNHNY and CDR2 SVGAGI (reference sequence). Trimming pared 5 bases from V and 0 bases from J, leaving 14 bases between. The CDR3 DNA reads as TGTGCCAGCAGTGAGAAGGCTCTCCTCTCCTACAATGAGCAGTTCTTC. Protein product: CASSEKALLSYNEQFF.

This clonotype appeared many times. The rearrangement links TRBV19 to TRBJ2-3; D might be TRBD2 (7 bases). Trimming stripped 4 bases from V and 6 bases from J, with 17 bases between. The CDR3 has 15 amino acids. Germline assignment: CDR1 LNHDA and CDR2 SQIVND (reference sequence). CDR3 in DNA: TGTGCCAGTAGTACCCTTGCGGGGGCCCCCGATACGCAGTATTTT. Translated: CASSTLAGAPDTQYF. Based on the CDR3 plus reference TRBV19 and TRBJ2-3, the full variable domain is DGGITQSPKYLFRKEGQNVTLSCEQNLNHDAMYWYRQDPGQGLRLIYYSQIVNDFQKGDIAEGYSVSREKKESFPLTVTSAQKNPTAFYLCASSTLAGAPDTQYFGPGTRLTVL.

Concerning this clonotype: Given a much more abundant clone one base away, this may be a read error. The J gene is TRBJ1-2, the V gene TRBV7-9; D uncertain. Germline CDR1 reads SEHNR; CDR2 reads FQNEAQ (reference sequence). This CDR3 is 16 amino acids long. This CDR3 is CASSRIGGMAYYGCTF. The CDR3 DNA reads as TGTGCCAGCAGCCGAATCGGAGGGATGGCGTACTATGGCTGCACCTTC.

To note about this clonotype: A clone one base away is much larger, so this may be a read error. The V call is TRBV7-2, the J call TRBJ2-7; 7 nucleotides line up with TRBD2. The CDR3 has 12 residues. In germline, CDR1 is SGHTA, CDR2 FQGNSA. Losses at the gene ends were 8 bases for V and 3 bases for J; bases not matched to a gene: 4. CDR3 loop: CASGGGGYEQYF. In nucleotides, the CDR3 is TGTGCCAGCGGGGGGGGGGGCTACGAGCAGTACTTC.

This clonotype has a count of ten or more. The J gene is TRBJ2-5, the V gene TRBV7-9, with D possibly matching TRBD2 (6 bases). The CDR3 totals 12 residues. Germline-derived CDR1 and CDR2 are SEHNR and FQNEAQ (reference sequence). Trimming removed 4 bases from V and 5 bases from J, with 8 bases in between. CDR3 region: CASSSGGETQYF. The DNA for the CDR3 is TGTGCCAGCAGCTCTGGAGGGGAGACCCAGTACTTC.

The CDR3 spells CASSLRTSGGANTGELFF. CDR3 DNA sequence: TGTGCCAGCAGCTTACGGACTAGCGGGGGGGCGAACACCGGGGAGCTGTTTTTT. The chain combines TRBV7-6 with TRBJ2-2; 15 nucleotides align to TRBD2. V lost 2 bases and J lost 0; bases outside the gene matches: 1. Germline lookup yields CDR1 SGHVS and CDR2 FNYEAQ. This CDR3 region has 18 residues.

In this sample, this clonotype turned up a few times. The genes are TRBV29-1 and TRBJ2-5, with 9 bases fitting TRBD1. CDR3 size: 14 residues. Losses at the gene ends were 5 bases for V and 2 bases for J; bases not matched to a gene: 6. Germline CDR1 is SQVTM and CDR2 is ANQGSEA. CDR3 loop: CSVRGQGIQETQYF. The CDR3 nucleotides are TGCAGCGTTCGGGGACAGGGAATTCAAGAGACCCAGTACTTC.

A few counts support this clonotype. The chain recombines TRBV10-2 with TRBJ2-1; D is perhaps TRBD2 (5 bases). The germline V and J ends were trimmed by 10 bases and 5 bases, with 15 bases remaining between them. The CDR3 extends over 13 amino acids. The germline V gene has CDR1 WSHSY and CDR2 SAAADI. CDR3 nucleotides: TGCGCCACCACTAGAGGCACCGACAATGAGCAGTTCTTC. Amino acids: CATTRGTDNEQFF.